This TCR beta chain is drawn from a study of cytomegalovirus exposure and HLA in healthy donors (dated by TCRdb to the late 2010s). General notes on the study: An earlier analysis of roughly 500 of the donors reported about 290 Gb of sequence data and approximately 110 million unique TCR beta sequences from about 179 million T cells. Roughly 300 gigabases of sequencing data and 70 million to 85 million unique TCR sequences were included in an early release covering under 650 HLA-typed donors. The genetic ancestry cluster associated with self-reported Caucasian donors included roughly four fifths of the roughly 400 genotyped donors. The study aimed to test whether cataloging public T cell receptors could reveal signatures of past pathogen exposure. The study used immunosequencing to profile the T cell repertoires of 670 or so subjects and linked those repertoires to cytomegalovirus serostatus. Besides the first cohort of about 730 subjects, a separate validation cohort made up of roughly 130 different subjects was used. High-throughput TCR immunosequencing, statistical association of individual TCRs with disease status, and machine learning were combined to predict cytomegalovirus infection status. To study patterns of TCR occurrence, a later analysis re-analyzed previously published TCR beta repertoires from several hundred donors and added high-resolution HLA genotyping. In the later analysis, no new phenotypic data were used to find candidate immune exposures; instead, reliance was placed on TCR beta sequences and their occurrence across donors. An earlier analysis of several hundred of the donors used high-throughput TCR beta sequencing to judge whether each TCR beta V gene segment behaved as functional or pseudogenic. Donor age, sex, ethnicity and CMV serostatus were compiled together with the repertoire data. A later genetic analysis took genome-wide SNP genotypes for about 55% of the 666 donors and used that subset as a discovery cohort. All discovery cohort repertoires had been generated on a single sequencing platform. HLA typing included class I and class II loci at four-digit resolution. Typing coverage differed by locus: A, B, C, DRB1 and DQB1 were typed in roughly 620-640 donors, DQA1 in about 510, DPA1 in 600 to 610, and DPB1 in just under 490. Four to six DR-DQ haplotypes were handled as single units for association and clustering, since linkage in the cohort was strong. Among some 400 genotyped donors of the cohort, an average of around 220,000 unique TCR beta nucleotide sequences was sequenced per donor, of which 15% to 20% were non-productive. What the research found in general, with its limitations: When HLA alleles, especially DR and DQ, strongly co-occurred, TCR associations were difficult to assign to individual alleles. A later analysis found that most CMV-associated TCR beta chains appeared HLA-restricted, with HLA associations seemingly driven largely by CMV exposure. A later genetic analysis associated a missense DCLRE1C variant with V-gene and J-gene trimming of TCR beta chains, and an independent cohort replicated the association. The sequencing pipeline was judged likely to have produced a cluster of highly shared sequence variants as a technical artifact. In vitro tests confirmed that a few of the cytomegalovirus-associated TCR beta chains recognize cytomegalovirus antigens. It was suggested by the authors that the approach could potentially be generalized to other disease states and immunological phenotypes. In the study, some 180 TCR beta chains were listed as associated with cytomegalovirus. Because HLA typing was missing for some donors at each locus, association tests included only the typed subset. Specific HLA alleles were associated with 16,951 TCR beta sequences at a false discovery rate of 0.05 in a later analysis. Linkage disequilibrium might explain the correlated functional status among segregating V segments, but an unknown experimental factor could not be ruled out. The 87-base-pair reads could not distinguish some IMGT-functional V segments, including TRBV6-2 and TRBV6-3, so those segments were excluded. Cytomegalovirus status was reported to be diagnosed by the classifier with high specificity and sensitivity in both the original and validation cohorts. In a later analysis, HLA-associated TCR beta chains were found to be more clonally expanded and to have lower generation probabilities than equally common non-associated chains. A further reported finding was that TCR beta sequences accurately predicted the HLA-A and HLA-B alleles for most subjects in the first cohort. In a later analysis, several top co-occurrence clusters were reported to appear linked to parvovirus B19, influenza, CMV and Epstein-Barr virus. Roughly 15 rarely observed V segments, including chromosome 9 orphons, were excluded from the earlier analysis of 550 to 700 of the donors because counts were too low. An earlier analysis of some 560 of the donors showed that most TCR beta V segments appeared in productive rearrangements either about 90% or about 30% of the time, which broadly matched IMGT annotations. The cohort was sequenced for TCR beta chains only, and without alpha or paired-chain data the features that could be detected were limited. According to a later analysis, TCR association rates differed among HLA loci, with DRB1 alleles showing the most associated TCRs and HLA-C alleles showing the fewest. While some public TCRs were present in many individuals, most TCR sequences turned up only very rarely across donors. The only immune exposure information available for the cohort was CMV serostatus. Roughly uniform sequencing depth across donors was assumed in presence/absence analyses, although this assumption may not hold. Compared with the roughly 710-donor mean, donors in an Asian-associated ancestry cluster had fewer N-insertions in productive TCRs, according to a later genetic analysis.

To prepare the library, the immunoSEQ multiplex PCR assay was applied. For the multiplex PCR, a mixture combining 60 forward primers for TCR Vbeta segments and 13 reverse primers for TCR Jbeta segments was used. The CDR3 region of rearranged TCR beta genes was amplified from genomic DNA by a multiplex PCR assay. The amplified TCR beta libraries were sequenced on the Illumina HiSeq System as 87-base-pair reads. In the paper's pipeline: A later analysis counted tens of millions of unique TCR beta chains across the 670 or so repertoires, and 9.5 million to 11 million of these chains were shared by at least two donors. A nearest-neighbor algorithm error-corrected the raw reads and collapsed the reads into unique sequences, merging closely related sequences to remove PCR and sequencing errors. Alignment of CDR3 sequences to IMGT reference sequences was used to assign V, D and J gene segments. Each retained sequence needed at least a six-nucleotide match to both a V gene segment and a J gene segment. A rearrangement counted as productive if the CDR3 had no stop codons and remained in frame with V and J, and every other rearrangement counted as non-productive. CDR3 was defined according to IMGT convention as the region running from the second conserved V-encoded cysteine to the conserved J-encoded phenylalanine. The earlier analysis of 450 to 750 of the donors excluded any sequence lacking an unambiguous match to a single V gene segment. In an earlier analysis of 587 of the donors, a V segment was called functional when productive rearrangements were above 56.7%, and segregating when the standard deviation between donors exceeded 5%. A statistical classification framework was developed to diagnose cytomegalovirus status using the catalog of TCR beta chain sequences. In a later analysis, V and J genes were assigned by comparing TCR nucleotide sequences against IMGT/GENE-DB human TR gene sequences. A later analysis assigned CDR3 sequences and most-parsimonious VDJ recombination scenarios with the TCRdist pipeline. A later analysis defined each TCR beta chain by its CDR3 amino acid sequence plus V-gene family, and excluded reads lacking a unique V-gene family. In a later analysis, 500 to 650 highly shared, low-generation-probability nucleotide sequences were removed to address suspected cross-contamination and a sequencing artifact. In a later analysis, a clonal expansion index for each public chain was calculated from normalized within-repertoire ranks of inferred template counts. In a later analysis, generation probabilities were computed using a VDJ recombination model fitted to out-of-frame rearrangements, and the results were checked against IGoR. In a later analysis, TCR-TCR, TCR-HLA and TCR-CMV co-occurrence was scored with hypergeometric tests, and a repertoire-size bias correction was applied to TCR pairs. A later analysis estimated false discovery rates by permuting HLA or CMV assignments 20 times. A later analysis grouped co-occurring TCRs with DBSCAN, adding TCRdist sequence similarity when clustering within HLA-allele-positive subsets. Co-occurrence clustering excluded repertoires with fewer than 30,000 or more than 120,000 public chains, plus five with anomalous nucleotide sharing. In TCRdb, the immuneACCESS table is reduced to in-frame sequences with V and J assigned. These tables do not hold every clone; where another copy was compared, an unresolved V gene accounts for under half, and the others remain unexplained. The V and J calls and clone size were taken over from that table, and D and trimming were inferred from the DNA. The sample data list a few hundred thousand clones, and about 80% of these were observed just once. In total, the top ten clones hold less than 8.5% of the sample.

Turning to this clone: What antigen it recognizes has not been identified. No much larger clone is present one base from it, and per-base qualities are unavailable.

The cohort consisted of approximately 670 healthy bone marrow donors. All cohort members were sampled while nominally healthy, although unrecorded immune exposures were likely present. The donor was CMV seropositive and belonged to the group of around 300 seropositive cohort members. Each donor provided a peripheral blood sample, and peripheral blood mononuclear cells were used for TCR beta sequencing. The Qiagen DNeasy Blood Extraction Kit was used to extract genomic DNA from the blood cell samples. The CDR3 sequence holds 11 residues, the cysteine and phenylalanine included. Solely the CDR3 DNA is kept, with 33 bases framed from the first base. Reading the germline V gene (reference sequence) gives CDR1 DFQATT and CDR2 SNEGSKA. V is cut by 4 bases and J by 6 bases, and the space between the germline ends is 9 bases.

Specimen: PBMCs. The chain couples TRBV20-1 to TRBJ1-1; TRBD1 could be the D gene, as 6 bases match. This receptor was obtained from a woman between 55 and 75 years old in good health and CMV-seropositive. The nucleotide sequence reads TGCAGTGCTATCAGGGGACCTGAAGCTTTCTTT. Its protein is CSAIRGPEAFF.